A single sample gave rise to the 25 T cell receptor beta chains below, sequenced in a study of blood T cell repertoires in COVID-19. TCRdb keeps only in-frame clones here, not all; method: immunoSEQ multiplex PCR. The sample includes some 180,000 clones, 85% to 90% of them seen just once. The sample comprised PBMCs or T cells enriched from blood (not recorded which). The receptors stem from a man aged 35 to 55 who had recovered from COVID-19.

V is TRBV7-9 and J is TRBJ1-5, with 9 bases aligning to TRBD1. The V segment lost 5 bases and the J segment 4 bases; nucleotides outside the gene matches: 3. The CDR3 totals 14 residues. Germline-derived CDR1 and CDR2 are SEHNR and FQNEAQ (reference sequence). The CDR3 protein is CASSPGQGNQPQHF. CDR3 nucleotide sequence: TGTGCCAGCAGCCCGGGACAGGGTAATCAGCCCCAGCATTTT.

V usage is TRBV7-2 and J usage is TRBJ2-2; 7 bases fit TRBD2. Unmatched junction bases numbered 6, after V lost 5 bases and J lost 0 bases. This CDR3 comprises 16 residues. Germline V gene data show CDR1 as SGHTA and CDR2 as FQGNSA. CDR3 nucleotides: TGTGCCAGCAGCCCAGGGAGGGCGGCGAACACCGGGGAGCTGTTTTTT. Its protein is CASSPGRAANTGELFF. Full variable domain (remainder filled in from reference TRBV7-2 and TRBJ2-2): GAGVSQSPSNKVTEKGKDVELRCDPISGHTALYWYRQSLGQGLEFLIYFQGNSAPDKSGLPSDRFSAERTGGSVSTLTIQRTQQEDSAVYLCASSPGRAANTGELFFGEGSRLTVL.

V usage is TRBV10-3 and J usage is TRBJ1-1, with TRBD1 matching 8 bases. The germline V gene encodes CDR1 ENHRY and CDR2 SYGVKD. The CDR3 is made up of 15 amino acids. J lost 0 bases, V lost 6 bases, and 6 bases had no gene match. This CDR3 reads CAIRPGQEMNTEAFF. For the CDR3, the DNA is TGTGCCATCAGGCCGGGACAGGAGATGAACACTGAAGCTTTCTTT.

This clone appeared a few times. V usage is TRBV14 and J usage is TRBJ2-7, with 8 bases identical to TRBD1. Germline values: CDR1 SGHDN, CDR2 FVKESK. The V gene end was trimmed by 5 bases and the J gene end by 6 bases; junction bases not matched to a gene: 15. The CDR3 extends over 16 amino acids. The CDR3, as DNA: TGTGCCAGCAGCGCGAGGACAGGGACTTCCGGTGGCGAGCAGTACTTC. Protein: CASSARTGTSGGEQYF.

The rearrangement joins TRBV2 to TRBJ2-7, with 7 bases lining up with TRBD1. Looked up from germline, CDR1 is SNHLY and CDR2 is FYNNEI. Trimming cost V 7 bases and J 2 bases; bases outside gene matches: 5. CDR3 length equals 13 residues. For the CDR3, the DNA is TGTGCCAGCACCGTACAGGGGCCCTACGAGCAGTACTTC. This codes for CASTVQGPYEQYF.

The chain links TRBV5-1 to TRBJ2-3; tentatively, D is TRBD1 (5 bases). V shed 2 bases and J shed 2 bases, with 15 bases lying between them. Germline lookup yields CDR1 SGHRS and CDR2 YFSETQ. This CDR3 has 16 amino acids. The CDR3 sequence: CASSFGGRVNTDTQYF. The CDR3 nucleotides are TGCGCCAGCAGCTTTGGTGGCAGGGTGAACACAGATACGCAGTATTTT.

As concerns this clone: The sample has other DNA sequences that encode this CDR3 too. The chain carries TRBV24-1 and TRBJ1-2, with D hard to call. In germline, CDR1 is KGHDR, CDR2 SFDVKD. This CDR3 contains 13 residues. The V end was cut by 0 bases, the J end by 3 bases, with 4 bases between. The CDR3 protein is CATSDLTDYGYTF. CDR3 nucleotide sequence: TGTGCCACCAGTGATTTGACGGACTATGGCTACACCTTC.

DNA of the CDR3: TGTGCCAGCAGCTTAGTATGGGGGGGGAACACTGAAGCTTTCTTT. Protein product: CASSLVWGGNTEAFF. This chain joins TRBV7-2 and TRBJ1-1, with D tentatively TRBD1 (5 bases). Germline V lookup: CDR1 SGHTA, CDR2 FQGNSA. This CDR3 region has 15 residues. Trimming shortened V by 1 base and J by 1 base, and 10 bases separated the two germline ends. The full variable domain, its missing parts supplied by reference TRBV7-2 and TRBJ1-1, is GAGVSQSPSNKVTEKGKDVELRCDPISGHTALYWYRQSLGQGLEFLIYFQGNSAPDKSGLPSDRFSAERTGGSVSTLTIQRTQQEDSAVYLCASSLVWGGNTEAFFGQGTRLTVV.

This clone rates as medium-sized. This chain joins TRBV6-4 and TRBJ2-2; 9 bases match TRBD1. V shed 3 bases and J 7 bases; nucleotides not matched to a gene: 3. Germline V lookup: CDR1 MRHNA, CDR2 SNTAGT. This CDR3 has 14 amino acids. The CDR3 bases are TGTGCCAGCAGTGAATCGACAGGGGGCGGGGAGCTGTTTTTT. It codes for CASSESTGGGELFF.

The genes are TRBV5-1 and TRBJ2-3; 9 bases match TRBD2. CDR1 and CDR2 from the germline V gene are SGHRS and YFSETQ. The CDR3 extends over 14 amino acids. With V trimmed by 0 bases and J by 5 bases, 1 base remained unmatched. CDR3 sequence reads: CASSLGLAVDTQYF. CDR3 DNA sequence: TGCGCCAGCAGCTTGGGACTAGCGGTAGATACGCAGTATTTT.

V gene TRBV6-5 combines with J gene TRBJ1-1; D is ambiguous. Germline V gene sequence: CDR1 MNHEY, CDR2 SVGAGI. V was cut by 6 bases and J by 11 bases, with 19 bases left in between. The CDR3 has 13 residues. In DNA form, the CDR3 reads TGTGCCAGCAGGGGGTACGACGGAGGGAGGGCTTTCTTT. Amino acids: CASRGYDGGRAFF.

The V and J genes are TRBV10-1 and TRBJ2-2; the D is unclear. Trimming took 8 bases from V and 5 from J, leaving 15 bases between them. This CDR3 has 14 amino acids. Germline V gene lookup returns CDR1 WNHNN and CDR2 SYGVQD (reference sequence). For the CDR3, the DNA is TGCGCCAGCGGGTCCGGGTCTCCGACCGGGGAGCTGTTTTTT. Translating it yields CASGSGSPTGELFF.

The genes are TRBV30 and TRBJ2-5; tentatively, D is TRBD1 (6 bases). There are 15 residues in the CDR3. CDR1 and CDR2 from the germline V gene are GTSNPN and SVGIG (reference sequence). The V and J ends lost 0 bases and 4 bases respectively, with 15 bases between them. The CDR3: CAWSVRFRGGETQYF. Written as DNA, the CDR3 is TGTGCCTGGAGTGTACGTTTCAGGGGCGGAGAGACCCAGTACTTC. Filled out from reference TRBV30 and TRBJ2-5, the complete variable domain reads SQTIHQWPATLVQPVGSPLSLECTVEGTSNPNLYWYRQAAGRGLQLLFYSVGIGQISSEVPQNLSASRPQDRQFILSSKKLLLSDSGFYLCAWSVRFRGGETQYFGPGTRLLVL.

This clone was found once. The chain is built from TRBV6-6 and TRBJ2-2, with D possibly being TRBD1 (6 bases). The ends were cut back, 11 bases at V and 5 bases at J, with 24 bases in the middle. The CDR3 loop spans 16 amino acids. CDR1 MNHNY and CDR2 SVGAGI come from the germline V gene (reference sequence). CDR3: CASASLGALDTGELFF. For the CDR3, the DNA is TGTGCCTCCGCGTCGCTGGGGGCGCTGGATACCGGGGAGCTGTTTTTT.

The chain combines TRBV6-2 or TRBV6-3 with TRBJ1-2; D call uncertain. The germline V gene has CDR1 MNHEY and CDR2 SVGEGT. The CDR3 extends over 13 amino acids. Trimming stripped 5 bases from V and 7 bases from J, with 14 bases between. CDR3 sequence (DNA): TGTGCCAGCAGTAGGCTGAAACAGACTGGCTACACCTTC. This codes for CASSRLKQTGYTF.

The count of this clone is one. The chain couples TRBV12-5 to TRBJ1-2; 7 bases line up with TRBD1. CDR1 is LGHNT, CDR2 FRNRAP, per germline. V shed 1 base, J shed 5 bases, and the junction held 7 bases outside the gene matches. This CDR3 is built from 15 residues. CDR3 sequence: CASGLGGGLPYGYTF. CDR3 nucleotides: TGTGCTAGTGGTTTGGGAGGGGGCCTTCCTTATGGCTACACCTTC.

This CDR3 is CASSKDTIIQETQYF. For the CDR3, the DNA is TGTGCCAGCAGTAAGGACACAATTATACAAGAGACCCAGTACTTC. The chain joins TRBV6-5 to TRBJ2-5; tentatively, D is TRBD1 (5 bases). CDR3 size: 15 residues. Germline values: CDR1 MNHEY, CDR2 SVGAGI. V lost 5 bases to trimming and J lost 2 bases, with 15 bases between them.

The J gene is TRBJ1-2, the V gene TRBV10-1; tentative D call: TRBD1 (5 bases). Trimming left V 4 bases short and J 3 bases short, with 18 bases between. The germline V gene encodes CDR1 WNHNN and CDR2 SYGVQD (reference sequence). The CDR3 is 16 amino acids. The CDR3 reads CASSVAYRPGYYGYTF. CDR3 bases: TGCGCCAGCAGTGTCGCCTACAGGCCGGGCTACTATGGCTACACCTTC.

The CDR3 here is CASSLGTAGNTIYF. The CDR3 nucleotides read TGTGCCAGCAGCCTCGGGACAGCTGGAAACACCATATATTTT. The chain couples TRBV5-4 to TRBJ1-3; 7 bases agree with TRBD1. Germline-derived CDR1 and CDR2 are SGHNT and YYREEE (reference sequence). Trimming cost V 4 bases and J 2 bases; bases outside gene matches: 3. The CDR3 spans 14 residues.

The gene calls are TRBV20-1 and TRBJ1-6; TRBD1 might be the D (6 bases). The V gene lost 3 bases and the J gene lost 8 bases, with 14 bases spanning the gap. The CDR3 covers 14 residues. CDR1 DFQATT and CDR2 SNEGSKA come from the germline V gene (reference sequence). The CDR3 loop is CSASLARGDSPLHF. The CDR3 DNA reads as TGCAGTGCTAGTTTGGCCAGGGGTGATTCACCCCTCCACTTT.

The chain employs TRBV6-5 and TRBJ1-2; TRBD1 matches at 7 bases. The CDR3 has 12 residues. Germline-derived CDR1 and CDR2 are MNHEY and SVGAGI. CDR3 amino acids: CSITPGGYGYTF. CDR3 coding DNA: TGTTCGATAACGCCAGGGGGCTATGGCTACACCTTC.

V gene TRBV27 combines with J gene TRBJ1-1; 7 nucleotides align to TRBD1. CDR3 length: 15 amino acids. Losses at the gene ends were 5 bases for V and 7 bases for J; bases not matched to a gene: 13. Germline CDR1 is MNHEY and CDR2 is SMNVEV (reference sequence). CDR3 region: CASSPRAGGRLEAFF. DNA of the CDR3: TGTGCCAGCAGTCCTCGGGCAGGGGGGAGACTTGAAGCTTTCTTT.

The rearrangement uses TRBV19 and TRBJ1-1; D not certain. Germline assignment: CDR1 LNHDA and CDR2 SQIVND (reference sequence). The CDR3 is 15 amino acids. V was cut by 3 bases and J by 3 bases, with 14 bases left in between. The CDR3 loop reads CASSMSFLRDTEAFF. The CDR3 bases are TGTGCCAGTAGTATGTCTTTCCTCCGGGACACTGAAGCTTTCTTT.

This chain uses TRBV5-3 with TRBJ1-6, with TRBD1 as a possible D gene (5 bases). TRBV5-3 falls under the ORF class, with uncertain function. CDR3 length: 17 amino acids. Trimming cost V 1 base and J 6 bases, with 17 bases left between them. The CDR3 sequence is CARSLTRDSRFNSPLHF. The CDR3 bases are TGTGCCAGAAGCTTGACTCGGGACTCCAGGTTTAATTCACCCCTCCACTTT.

This chain joins TRBV27 and TRBJ2-7; 8 bases align to TRBD1. The germline gives CDR1 MNHEY, CDR2 SMNVEV (reference sequence). With 5 bases clipped from V and 6 bases from J, the junction kept 3 bases outside the gene matches. The CDR3 runs 12 residues. The chain's CDR3 is CASSITGGEQYF. CDR3 in DNA: TGTGCCAGCAGTATTACAGGGGGCGAGCAGTACTTC.